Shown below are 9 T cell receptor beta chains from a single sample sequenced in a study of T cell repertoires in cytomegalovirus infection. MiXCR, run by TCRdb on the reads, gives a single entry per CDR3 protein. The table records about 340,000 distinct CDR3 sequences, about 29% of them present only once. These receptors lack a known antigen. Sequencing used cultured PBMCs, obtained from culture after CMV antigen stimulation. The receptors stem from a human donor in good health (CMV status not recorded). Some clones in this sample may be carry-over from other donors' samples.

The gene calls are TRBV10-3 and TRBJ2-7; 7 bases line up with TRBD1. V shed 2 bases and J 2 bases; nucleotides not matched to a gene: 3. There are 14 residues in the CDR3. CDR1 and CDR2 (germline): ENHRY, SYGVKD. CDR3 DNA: TGTGCCATCAGTGAGCCGACAGGGACCTACGAGCAGTACTTC. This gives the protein CAISEPTGTYEQYF.

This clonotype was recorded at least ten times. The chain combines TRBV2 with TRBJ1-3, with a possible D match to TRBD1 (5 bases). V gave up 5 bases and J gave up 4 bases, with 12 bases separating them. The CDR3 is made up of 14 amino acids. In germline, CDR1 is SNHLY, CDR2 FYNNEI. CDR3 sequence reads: CASSLGDLGNTIYF. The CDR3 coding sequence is TGTGCCAGCAGTTTAGGGGACCTGGGAAACACCATATATTTT.

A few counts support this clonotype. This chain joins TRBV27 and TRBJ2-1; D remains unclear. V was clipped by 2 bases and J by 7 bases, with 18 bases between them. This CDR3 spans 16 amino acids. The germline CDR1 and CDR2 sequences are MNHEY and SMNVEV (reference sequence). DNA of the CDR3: TGTGCCAGCAGTTTAAAGTCTGTTGGTCTTCGGAATGAGCAGTTCTTC. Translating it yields CASSLKSVGLRNEQFF.

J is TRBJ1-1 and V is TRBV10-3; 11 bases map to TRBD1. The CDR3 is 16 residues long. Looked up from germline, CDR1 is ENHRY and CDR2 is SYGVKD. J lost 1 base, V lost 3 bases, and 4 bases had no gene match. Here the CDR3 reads CAISDGQGAKNTEAFF. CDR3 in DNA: TGTGCCATCAGTGATGGACAGGGGGCAAAGAACACTGAAGCTTTCTTT.

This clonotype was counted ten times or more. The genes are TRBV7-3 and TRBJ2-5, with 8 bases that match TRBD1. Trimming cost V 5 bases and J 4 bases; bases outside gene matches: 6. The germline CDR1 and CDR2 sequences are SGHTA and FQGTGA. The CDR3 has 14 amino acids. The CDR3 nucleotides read TGTGCCAGCAGCCCCGACAGGGGTCGAGAGACCCAGTACTTC. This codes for CASSPDRGRETQYF. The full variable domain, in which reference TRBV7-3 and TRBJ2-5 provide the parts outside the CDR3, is GAGVSQTPSNKVTEKGKYVELRCDPISGHTALYWYRQSLGQGPEFLIYFQGTGAADDSGLPNDRFFAVRPEGSVSTLKIQRTERGDSAVYLCASSPDRGRETQYFGPGTRLLVL.

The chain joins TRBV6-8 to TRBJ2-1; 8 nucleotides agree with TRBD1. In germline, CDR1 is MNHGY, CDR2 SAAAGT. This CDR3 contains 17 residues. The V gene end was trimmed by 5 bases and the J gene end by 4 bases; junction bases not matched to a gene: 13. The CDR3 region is CASSLPAYRGEYNEQFF. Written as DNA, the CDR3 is TGTGCCAGCAGTCTACCGGCCTACAGGGGGGAGTACAATGAGCAGTTCTTC.

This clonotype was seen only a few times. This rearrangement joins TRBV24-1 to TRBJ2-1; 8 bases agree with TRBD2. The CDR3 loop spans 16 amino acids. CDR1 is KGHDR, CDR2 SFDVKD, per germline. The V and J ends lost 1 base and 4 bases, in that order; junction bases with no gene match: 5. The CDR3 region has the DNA TGTGCCACCAGTGATTTCGGGACTAGGGGTTACAATGAGCAGTTCTTC. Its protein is CATSDFGTRGYNEQFF.

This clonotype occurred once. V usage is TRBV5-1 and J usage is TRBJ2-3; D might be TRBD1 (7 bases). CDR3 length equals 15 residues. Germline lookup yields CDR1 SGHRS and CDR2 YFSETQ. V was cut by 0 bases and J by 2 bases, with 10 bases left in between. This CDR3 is CASSLGGTDTDTQYF. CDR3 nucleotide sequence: TGCGCCAGCAGCTTGGGCGGGACAGACACAGATACGCAGTATTTT.

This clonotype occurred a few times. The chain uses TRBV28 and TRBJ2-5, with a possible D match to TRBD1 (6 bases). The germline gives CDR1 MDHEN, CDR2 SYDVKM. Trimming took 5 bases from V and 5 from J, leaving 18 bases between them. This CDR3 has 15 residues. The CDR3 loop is CASSAPYRDRETQYF. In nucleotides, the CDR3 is TGTGCCAGCAGTGCACCTTACAGGGATCGGGAGACCCAGTACTTC.